These T cell receptor beta chains were read from a single sample in a study of blood T cell repertoires in COVID-19. The repertoire was sequenced with immunoSEQ multiplex PCR; TCRdb's copy has only in-frame clones and lacks some. The sample lists about 270,000 clones; approximately 91% were seen once. The sample was PBMCs or T cells enriched from blood (not recorded which). The receptors were gathered from a woman between 40 and 55 years old with acute COVID-19. Each CDR3 is given with its conserved first and last residue. The order of the fields is J gene, clone size, D gene, V gene, CDR3 protein, CDR3 DNA. D genes are given only for firm matches. Clone sizes are given selectively: once, few, many, or a class where the clone is expanded.

j_call: TRBJ2-3; clone_size: few; d_call: TRBD2; v_call: TRBV24-1; cdr3_aa: CASSLAGEDTQYF; cdr3_nt: TGTGCCAGCTCACTAGCGGGGGAAGATACGCAGTATTTT
j_call: TRBJ1-2; clone_size: once; d_call: TRBD1; v_call: TRBV7-8; cdr3_aa: CASSSWTGGYGYTF; cdr3_nt: TGTGCCAGCAGCTCCTGGACAGGGGGCTATGGCTACACCTTC
j_call: TRBJ1-4; clone_size: -; d_call: -; v_call: TRBV19; cdr3_aa: CASSILGPTNEKLFF; cdr3_nt: TGTGCCAGTAGTATCCTGGGCCCAACTAATGAAAAACTGTTTTTT
j_call: TRBJ1-5; clone_size: -; d_call: -; v_call: TRBV6-2/TRBV6-3; cdr3_aa: CASSPHNQPQHF; cdr3_nt: TGTGCCAGCAGTCCCCACAATCAGCCCCAGCATTTT
j_call: TRBJ1-6; clone_size: -; d_call: -; v_call: TRBV12-3/TRBV12-4; cdr3_aa: CASTFLSGSPLHF; cdr3_nt: TGTGCCAGCACCTTTCTTTCGGGGTCACCCCTCCACTTT
j_call: TRBJ1-1; clone_size: -; d_call: -; v_call: TRBV18; cdr3_aa: CASSPVLSTEAFF; cdr3_nt: TGTGCCAGCTCACCTGTCCTAAGCACTGAAGCTTTCTTT
j_call: TRBJ1-1; clone_size: -; d_call: -; v_call: TRBV2; cdr3_aa: CACVRQASNTEAFF; cdr3_nt: TGTGCCTGCGTTCGACAGGCGTCGAACACTGAAGCTTTCTTT
j_call: TRBJ2-7; clone_size: -; d_call: -; v_call: TRBV5-4; cdr3_aa: CASSPEGRPLENEQYF; cdr3_nt: TGTGCCAGCAGCCCGGAAGGGAGACCCCTTGAGAACGAGCAGTACTTC
j_call: TRBJ1-6; clone_size: -; d_call: -; v_call: TRBV28; cdr3_aa: CATRGAGVEGSPLHF; cdr3_nt: TGTGCCACAAGGGGGGCGGGGGTTGAAGGTTCACCCCTCCACTTT
j_call: TRBJ1-3; clone_size: -; d_call: -; v_call: TRBV9; cdr3_aa: CASSAMGNTIYF; cdr3_nt: TGTGCCAGCAGCGCAATGGGAAACACCATATATTTT
j_call: TRBJ2-4; clone_size: -; d_call: -; v_call: TRBV5-4; cdr3_aa: CASSFGGTKNIQYF; cdr3_nt: TGTGCCAGCAGCTTTGGCGGGACCAAAAACATTCAGTACTTC
j_call: TRBJ2-4; clone_size: -; d_call: -; v_call: TRBV5-4; cdr3_aa: CASSLAQSEVAIQYF; cdr3_nt: TGTGCCAGCAGCTTGGCCCAGTCAGAGGTTGCCATTCAGTACTTC
j_call: TRBJ1-1; clone_size: -; d_call: -; v_call: TRBV7-9; cdr3_aa: CASSPGGNTEAFF; cdr3_nt: TGTGCCAGCAGCCCCGGCGGGAACACTGAAGCTTTCTTT
j_call: TRBJ1-5; clone_size: few; d_call: -; v_call: TRBV7-2; cdr3_aa: CASSLVPNSNQPQHF; cdr3_nt: TGTGCCAGCAGCTTAGTTCCCAATAGCAATCAGCCCCAGCATTTT
j_call: TRBJ2-5; clone_size: once; d_call: TRBD2; v_call: TRBV5-6; cdr3_aa: CASSLVGRSSGTKTQYF; cdr3_nt: TGTGCCAGCAGCTTGGTGGGTAGGTCTAGCGGGACGAAGACCCAGTACTTC
j_call: TRBJ2-1; clone_size: -; d_call: TRBD2; v_call: TRBV7-3; cdr3_aa: CASSRSPGLGNNEQFF; cdr3_nt: TGTGCCAGCAGCCGTAGTCCGGGACTAGGAAACAATGAGCAGTTCTTC
j_call: TRBJ1-1; clone_size: -; d_call: -; v_call: TRBV6-6; cdr3_aa: CASSYASGYEAFF; cdr3_nt: TGTGCCAGCAGTTACGCGTCAGGGTACGAAGCTTTCTTT
j_call: TRBJ1-1; clone_size: -; d_call: -; v_call: TRBV19; cdr3_aa: CASSTTLNTEAFF; cdr3_nt: TGTGCCAGTAGTACGACTCTGAACACTGAAGCTTTCTTT
j_call: TRBJ1-1; clone_size: -; d_call: -; v_call: TRBV6-5; cdr3_aa: CASRKPSRGGEAFF; cdr3_nt: TGTGCCAGCAGAAAACCCTCCCGGGGTGGTGAAGCTTTCTTT
j_call: TRBJ1-2; clone_size: -; d_call: TRBD1; v_call: TRBV5-4; cdr3_aa: CASSLGTGEYGYTF; cdr3_nt: TGTGCCAGCAGCTTGGGTACAGGGGAGTATGGCTACACCTTC
j_call: TRBJ1-3; clone_size: -; d_call: -; v_call: TRBV12-5; cdr3_aa: CASGLGNRASGNTIYF; cdr3_nt: TGTGCTAGTGGTTTGGGGAACAGGGCCTCTGGAAACACCATATATTTT
j_call: TRBJ2-3; clone_size: -; d_call: -; v_call: TRBV28; cdr3_aa: CASTRPVTDTQYF; cdr3_nt: TGTGCCAGCACGAGGCCAGTCACAGATACGCAGTATTTT